The 25 T cell receptor beta chains below come from one sample, sequenced in a study of T cell responses to AZD1222 COVID-19 vaccine. Only in-frame clones appear in the TCRdb table, and some are missing; sequencing was by immunoSEQ multiplex PCR. The repertoire holds about 110,000 clones, with more than 90% as singletons. This material consisted of peripheral blood, taken 28 days after the second AZD1222 dose. Every receptor here comes from an adult who received the AZD1222 COVID-19 vaccine.

This chain uses TRBV7-3 with TRBJ1-2; tentatively, D is TRBD1 (5 bases). The CDR3 has 14 residues. Trimming removed 0 bases at V and 3 bases at J, with 8 bases between. Germline V gene lookup returns CDR1 SGHTA and CDR2 FQGTGA. The CDR3 loop is CASSLTRGHYGYTF. CDR3 in DNA: TGTGCCAGCAGCTTAACGCGGGGCCACTATGGCTACACCTTC.

This clone appeared once. The chain uses TRBV6-5 and TRBJ1-1; 9 bases agree with TRBD1. V was clipped by 6 bases and J by 11 bases; unmatched bases: 16. The CDR3 is made up of 15 amino acids. In germline, CDR1 is MNHEY, CDR2 SVGAGI. CDR3 bases: TGTGCCAGCAGCGGGACACCGGGACAGGGTTTGGCGGCTTTCTTT. Protein sequence: CASSGTPGQGLAAFF.

This clone was detected only once. The V call is TRBV9, the J call TRBJ2-1; D is possibly TRBD1 or TRBD2 (5 bases each). Germline values: CDR1 SGDLS, CDR2 YYNGEE. This CDR3 comprises 19 residues. The ends were cut back, 0 bases at V and 0 bases at J, with 19 bases in the middle. The DNA for the CDR3 is TGTGCCAGCAGCGTAGTGGGGGTAGGACCGGGGTACTCCTACAATGAGCAGTTCTTC. As protein: CASSVVGVGPGYSYNEQFF.

CDR3 amino acids: CASSSDRAQETQYF. The CDR3 DNA sequence: TGTGCCAGCAGCTCGGACAGGGCCCAAGAGACCCAGTACTTC. This chain links TRBV7-2 with TRBJ2-5, with 8 bases aligning to TRBD1. CDR1 SGHTA and CDR2 FQGNSA come from the germline V gene. With 4 bases clipped from V and 1 base from J, the junction kept 2 bases outside the gene matches. The CDR3 runs 14 residues.

The count of this clone is one. V usage is TRBV4-1 and J usage is TRBJ1-1; weak D call: TRBD1 (6 bases). Per the germline V gene, CDR1 is MGHRA and CDR2 is YSYEKL. The CDR3 extends over 15 amino acids. The ends were cut back, 1 base at V and 1 base at J, with 10 bases in the middle. The CDR3 DNA is TGCGCCAGCAGCCAAGTCAGGGGCGGGAACACTGAAGCTTTCTTT. This sequence encodes CASSQVRGGNTEAFF.

The genes are TRBV19 and TRBJ2-5; D unresolved. Germline V CDR1 and CDR2: LNHDA, SQIVND (reference sequence). The V and J ends lost 6 bases and 2 bases respectively, with 4 bases between them. The CDR3 runs to 11 residues. CDR3 region: CASSLQETQYF. The CDR3 DNA is TGTGCCAGTAGCCTACAAGAGACCCAGTACTTC.

The chain couples TRBV20-1 to TRBJ1-5; TRBD1 agrees at 12 bases. Germline V CDR1 and CDR2: DFQATT, SNEGSKA (reference sequence). The CDR3 length is 16 residues. The junction had 8 bases not matched to a gene; V was cut back by 3 bases and J by 5 bases. CDR3 nucleotide sequence: TGCAGTGCTAGTCCTGGGACAGGGGGCCCTTATCAGCCCCAGCATTTT. It translates to CSASPGTGGPYQPQHF.

The chain couples TRBV25-1 to TRBJ1-2; 7 nucleotides line up with TRBD1. V lost 4 bases to trimming and J lost 0 bases; unmatched junction nucleotides: 5. The germline V gene encodes CDR1 MGHDK and CDR2 SYGVNS. This CDR3 is built from 15 residues. In nucleotides, the CDR3 is TGTGCCAGCAGTGCCGGGACAGCTACTAACTATGGCTACACCTTC. Its protein product is CASSAGTATNYGYTF.

This chain links TRBV7-9 with TRBJ2-7; 9 bases line up with TRBD1. CDR1 and CDR2 from the germline V gene are SEHNR and FQNEAQ (reference sequence). This CDR3 has 15 amino acids. With V trimmed by 4 bases and J by 4 bases, 8 bases remained unmatched. The CDR3 coding sequence is TGTGCCAGCAGCTCTCCGGGACAGGGATCGTACGAGCAGTACTTC. It encodes CASSSPGQGSYEQYF.

The rearrangement links TRBV27 to TRBJ1-6; D not certain. The CDR3 has 14 amino acids. Trimming cost V 1 base and J 8 bases, with 9 bases left between them. Germline V gene data show CDR1 as MNHEY and CDR2 as SMNVEV (reference sequence). This CDR3 reads CASSLLWTDSPLHF. For the CDR3, the DNA is TGTGCCAGCAGTTTATTGTGGACTGATTCACCCCTCCACTTT.

V is TRBV19 and J is TRBJ2-1; possibly TRBD1 for D (5 bases). V dropped 8 bases and J dropped 7 bases, with 24 bases sitting between them. Germline-derived CDR1 and CDR2 are LNHDA and SQIVND (reference sequence). This CDR3 is built from 16 residues. The CDR3 reads CASSIQGSSIRNEQFF. The DNA for the CDR3 is TGTGCCAGTTCGATCCAGGGATCCTCAATCCGGAATGAGCAGTTCTTC.

V and J are TRBV4-2 and TRBJ1-4, with 7 bases lining up with TRBD1. The CDR3 is 16 residues long. Germline V gives CDR1 LGHNA, CDR2 YNFKEQ. Trimming took 0 bases from V and 3 from J; bases not matched to a gene: 4. CDR3 sequence reads: CASSQEVGTANEKLFF. DNA of the CDR3: TGTGCCAGCAGCCAAGAGGTGGGGACAGCTAATGAAAAACTGTTTTTT.

The chain links TRBV7-2 to TRBJ2-3, with 13 bases matching TRBD2. With 5 bases clipped from V and 7 bases from J, the junction kept 9 bases outside the gene matches. Germline V lookup: CDR1 SGHTA, CDR2 FQGNSA. The CDR3 sequence is 16 residues long. The CDR3 nucleotides are TGTGCCAGCAGCCTAACTAGCGGGGGGGAATTATATACGCAGTATTTT. Amino acid sequence: CASSLTSGGELYTQYF.

This rearrangement joins TRBV10-3 to TRBJ2-3, with D uncertain. Germline CDR1 is ENHRY and CDR2 is SYGVKD. V lost 6 bases to trimming and J lost 13 bases, with 20 bases between them. This CDR3 contains 13 residues. CDR3 sequence: CAIREPVALVKYF. CDR3 bases: TGTGCCATCAGGGAACCTGTAGCCCTTGTAAAGTATTTT.

The chain couples TRBV5-1 to TRBJ1-1, with 12 bases identical to TRBD1. Germline V gene lookup returns CDR1 SGHRS and CDR2 YFSETQ. V gave up 4 bases and J gave up 8 bases; unmatched junction bases: 6. This CDR3 spans 14 amino acids. CDR3 amino acids: CASSGTGGTVEAFF. The CDR3 DNA sequence: TGCGCCAGCAGCGGGACAGGGGGCACCGTCGAAGCTTTCTTT.

The chain is built from TRBV20-1 and TRBJ2-5; no reliable D call. The V gene's germline CDR1 is DFQATT and CDR2 SNEGSKA (reference sequence). V dropped 0 bases and J dropped 4 bases, with 3 bases sitting between them. This CDR3 contains 11 residues. CDR3 amino acids: CSARDLETQYF. CDR3 DNA: TGCAGTGCTAGAGATTTAGAGACCCAGTACTTC.

The rearrangement links TRBV19 to TRBJ1-4; 9 bases agree with TRBD1. The CDR3 loop spans 15 amino acids. The V and J ends lost 5 bases and 5 bases, in that order; junction bases with no gene match: 6. CDR1 is LNHDA and CDR2 is SQIVND in the germline V gene (reference sequence). In nucleotides, the CDR3 is TGTGCCAGTAGTGCCACCGGGACAGGGAATGAAAAACTGTTTTTT. Protein: CASSATGTGNEKLFF.

The chain uses TRBV5-1 and TRBJ2-7, with TRBD2 as a possible D gene (7 bases). V lost 4 bases, J lost 0 bases, and 23 bases lay in between. This CDR3 spans 18 amino acids. Germline CDR1 reads SGHRS; CDR2 reads YFSETQ. This CDR3 is CASSPQGRGGPSSYEQYF. CDR3 in DNA: TGCGCCAGCAGCCCACAAGGGAGGGGGGGCCCGTCCTCCTACGAGCAGTACTTC.

J is TRBJ2-5 and V is TRBV6-5, with a tentative D call TRBD1 (5 bases). V lost 0 bases to trimming and J lost 1 base, with 12 bases between them. The CDR3 runs 16 residues. CDR1 is MNHEY, CDR2 SVGAGI, per germline. The chain's CDR3 is CASSYSLRVIQETQYF. For the CDR3, the DNA is TGTGCCAGCAGTTACTCCCTCAGGGTCATCCAAGAGACCCAGTACTTC.

This chain connects TRBV11-2 to TRBJ1-1; no firm D call. The V end was cut by 5 bases, the J end by 8 bases, with 9 bases between. Per germline, CDR1 SGHAT and CDR2 FQNNGV. The CDR3 is made up of 11 amino acids. The DNA for the CDR3 is TGTGCCAGCAGCCGGCGAGGGGAAGCTTTCTTT. Its translation: CASSRRGEAFF.

This rearrangement joins TRBV5-1 to TRBJ2-7, with no clear D. The CDR3 runs to 15 residues. The V and J ends lost 0 bases and 2 bases respectively, with 12 bases between them. Germline V gives CDR1 SGHRS, CDR2 YFSETQ. In DNA form, the CDR3 reads TGCGCCAGCAGCTTGGGTTTAGGGCCAACCTACGAGCAGTACTTC. It is translated as CASSLGLGPTYEQYF.

The chain uses TRBV5-1 and TRBJ1-1; D remains unclear. The CDR3 has 13 residues. Germline values: CDR1 SGHRS, CDR2 YFSETQ. The V gene lost 4 bases and the J gene lost 2 bases, with 9 bases spanning the gap. CDR3: CASSGRANTEAFF. CDR3 nucleotides: TGCGCCAGCAGCGGGAGGGCAAACACTGAAGCTTTCTTT.

This chain joins TRBV5-6 and TRBJ2-5; D uncertain. This CDR3 comprises 11 residues. With 0 bases removed from V and 5 bases from J, the gap between germline ends came to 2 bases. The germline V gene encodes CDR1 SGHDT and CDR2 YYEEEE. The CDR3 here is CASSLVETQYF. The CDR3 DNA reads as TGTGCCAGCAGCTTGGTGGAGACCCAGTACTTC. The full variable domain, completed using reference TRBV5-6 and TRBJ2-5, is DAGVTQSPTHLIKTRGQQVTLRCSPKSGHDTVSWYQQALGQGPQFIFQYYEEEERQRGNFPDRFSGHQFPNYSSELNVNALLLGDSALYLCASSLVETQYFGPGTRLLVL.

This sequence joins TRBV4-2 and TRBJ2-1; 7 nucleotides line up with TRBD1. The V gene's germline CDR1 is LGHNA and CDR2 YNFKEQ. This CDR3 is built from 15 residues. V shed 4 bases and J 8 bases; nucleotides not matched to a gene: 11. The CDR3 loop reads CASSPTGEGAHEQFF. Here the CDR3 DNA reads TGTGCCAGCAGCCCTACAGGGGAAGGGGCCCATGAGCAGTTCTTC.

The CDR3 loop reads CASGLVLTSRVSEAFF. For the CDR3, the DNA is TGTGCTAGTGGTTTGGTCTTAACTAGCAGGGTAAGTGAAGCTTTCTTT. This chain uses TRBV12-5 with TRBJ1-1; D might be TRBD1 (5 bases). The germline V gene encodes CDR1 LGHNT and CDR2 FRNRAP. The CDR3 loop spans 16 amino acids. Trimming left V 0 bases short and J 7 bases short, with 18 bases between.